The 25 T cell receptor beta chains in this list originate from one sample, sequenced in a study of T cells in localized non-small cell lung cancer. The method was immunoSEQ multiplex PCR; TCRdb's version includes in-frame clones alone and lacks a portion of them. The sample holds about 13,000 clones, 28% seen once. Sequencing was performed on lung tumor tissue, taken before any cancer treatment. These receptors were collected from a female donor over 55 with stage I lung adenocarcinoma.

The V call is TRBV11-3, the J call TRBJ1-5; D remains ambiguous. Germline loops: CDR1 SGHNT, CDR2 YENEEA. CDR3 size: 15 residues. V was pared by 5 bases and J by 0 bases, with 11 bases between. The DNA for the CDR3 is TGTGCCAGCAGCCTCACTTTCGATAGCAATCAGCCCCAGCATTTT. This sequence encodes CASSLTFDSNQPQHF.

This clone was recorded a few times. The V and J genes are TRBV11-3 and TRBJ1-2; D unclear. CDR3 size: 15 residues. V lost 5 bases and J 0 bases, leaving 13 bases between the germline ends. Per the germline V gene, CDR1 is SGHNT and CDR2 is YENEEA. The CDR3 region is CASSAKLGANYGYTF. The CDR3 DNA is TGTGCCAGCAGCGCCAAGCTCGGAGCTAACTATGGCTACACCTTC. Based on the CDR3 plus reference TRBV11-3 and TRBJ1-2, the full variable domain is EAGVVQSPRYKIIEKKQPVAFWCNPISGHNTLYWYLQNLGQGPELLIRYENEEAVDDSQLPKDRFSAERLKGVDSTLKIQPAELGDSAVYLCASSAKLGANYGYTFGSGTRLTVV.

The chain is built from TRBV30 and TRBJ1-5; 7 bases agree with TRBD1. Trimming took 3 bases from V and 0 from J; bases not matched to a gene: 2. Germline V gene sequence: CDR1 GTSNPN, CDR2 SVGIG (reference sequence). The CDR3 consists of 14 residues. The CDR3 bases are TGTGCCTGGAGCGGGACAGATAGCAATCAGCCCCAGCATTTT. Encoded protein: CAWSGTDSNQPQHF.

The rearrangement joins TRBV30 to TRBJ1-1; D may be TRBD1 (5 bases). The CDR3 is 11 residues long. CDR1 is GTSNPN, CDR2 SVGIG, per germline (reference sequence). Trimming shortened V by 1 base and J by 7 bases, and 7 bases separated the two germline ends. The CDR3 is CAWSGDSEAFF. CDR3 DNA sequence: TGTGCCTGGAGTGGAGACAGTGAAGCTTTCTTT.

This clone was seen a few times. This rearrangement joins TRBV11-3 to TRBJ2-5; 7 bases match TRBD2. V lost 4 bases, J lost 3 bases, and 5 bases stayed unmatched. CDR1 SGHNT and CDR2 YENEEA come from the germline V gene. This CDR3 has 14 residues. This chain's CDR3 is CASSWGGTEETQYF. CDR3 nucleotide sequence: TGTGCCAGCAGCTGGGGGGGTACTGAAGAGACCCAGTACTTC.

This clone ranks as medium-sized (0.01 to 0.1%). V usage is TRBV29-1 and J usage is TRBJ2-7; TRBD2 is a possible D gene (6 bases). Trimming stripped 6 bases from V and 4 bases from J, with 16 bases between. The CDR3 runs 13 residues. Looked up from germline, CDR1 is SQVTM and CDR2 is ANQGSEA. This chain's CDR3 is CSVGGGEGYEQYF. The CDR3 DNA is TGCAGCGTCGGGGGAGGTGAGGGGTACGAGCAGTACTTC.

The chain couples TRBV29-1 to TRBJ1-2; 7 nucleotides align to TRBD1. The V gene's germline CDR1 is SQVTM and CDR2 ANQGSEA. This CDR3 contains 13 residues. Unmatched junction bases numbered 11, after V lost 7 bases and J lost 6 bases. CDR3 nucleotides: TGCAGCGCATTCCCGGGACAGCACGATGGCTACACCTTC. Amino acids: CSAFPGQHDGYTF.

This clone was seen a few times. The V and J genes are TRBV11-3 and TRBJ1-2; possibly TRBD1 for D (6 bases). Germline CDR1 reads SGHNT; CDR2 reads YENEEA. The CDR3 is 16 amino acids. V was clipped by 4 bases and J by 4 bases, with 19 bases between them. The CDR3 bases are TGTGCCAGCAGCTCTGGGGGCTGGAGGAGTAGCTATGGCTACACCTTC. Translated: CASSSGGWRSSYGYTF.

The J gene is TRBJ1-5, the V gene TRBV19; 7 bases match TRBD1. The germline gives CDR1 LNHDA, CDR2 SQIVND (reference sequence). Losses at the gene ends were 7 bases for V and 6 bases for J; bases not matched to a gene: 15. This CDR3 has 16 residues. The CDR3 nucleotides read TGTGCCAGTACCAAGTATGGACAGGAGAGCGGTCAGCCCCAGCATTTT. Protein product: CASTKYGQESGQPQHF.

CDR3 coding DNA: TGTGCCAGCAGCCCAAATCTGGGTAGCGGGACGCTAGCCAAAAACATTCAGTACTTC. It is translated as CASSPNLGSGTLAKNIQYF. The gene calls are TRBV11-3 and TRBJ2-4; TRBD2 agrees at 8 bases. V shed 5 bases, J shed 0 bases, and the junction held 15 bases outside the gene matches. Germline values: CDR1 SGHNT, CDR2 YENEEA. CDR3 length equals 19 residues.

The rearrangement joins TRBV12-5 to TRBJ2-1, with D unclear. Germline CDR1 and CDR2: LGHNT and FRNRAP. The length of the CDR3 is 13 residues. The CDR3 DNA is TGTGCCAGCACCCGATCAGTTGGGAATGAGCAGTTCTTC. It codes for CASTRSVGNEQFF.

This chain links TRBV19 with TRBJ2-5; 9 bases match TRBD1. V dropped 4 bases and J dropped 5; count of bases not matched to a gene: 8. The CDR3 loop spans 15 amino acids. Germline values: CDR1 LNHDA, CDR2 SQIVND (reference sequence). CDR3: CASSSGQGRRETQYF. In DNA form, the CDR3 reads TGTGCCAGTAGTAGCGGACAGGGGAGAAGGGAGACCCAGTACTTC. Complete variable domain (other parts from reference TRBV19 and TRBJ2-5): DGGITQSPKYLFRKEGQNVTLSCEQNLNHDAMYWYRQDPGQGLRLIYYSQIVNDFQKGDIAEGYSVSREKKESFPLTVTSAQKNPTAFYLCASSSGQGRRETQYFGPGTRLLVL.

There are many counts of this clone. V is TRBV11-3 and J is TRBJ1-1; 9 bases line up with TRBD1. The CDR3 has 17 amino acids. The J segment lost 3 bases and the V segment lost 3 bases, leaving 11 bases of the junction unmatched. Per the germline V gene, CDR1 is SGHNT and CDR2 is YENEEA. The DNA of the CDR3 is TGTGCCAGCAGCTTTCTCACAGGGGGCTTCCGCTACACTGAAGCTTTCTTT. This translates into CASSFLTGGFRYTEAFF.

The CDR3 DNA sequence: TGTGCCAGTAGTAAGGGACTAGCGGGAGCAGATACGCAGTATTTT. Encoded protein: CASSKGLAGADTQYF. The rearrangement links TRBV19 to TRBJ2-3, with 14 nucleotides matching TRBD2. This CDR3 is 15 amino acids long. The germline gives CDR1 LNHDA, CDR2 SQIVND (reference sequence). J lost 4 bases, V lost 4 bases, and 1 base had no gene match.

Only a few counts were recorded for this clone. The chain joins TRBV11-3 to TRBJ2-1, with 9 bases lining up with TRBD2. This CDR3 has 17 residues. Looked up from germline, CDR1 is SGHNT and CDR2 is YENEEA. The V gene end was trimmed by 1 base and the J gene end by 6 bases; junction bases not matched to a gene: 10. The CDR3 loop is CASSLGQGSGGRNEQFF. The CDR3, as DNA: TGTGCCAGCAGCTTAGGCCAGGGGAGCGGGGGGCGCAATGAGCAGTTCTTC.

This clone was counted a few times. The chain is built from TRBV23-1 and TRBJ1-2; 8 bases fit TRBD1. TRBV23-1 is an open reading frame, and its role is uncertain. CDR3 size: 13 residues. V dropped 6 bases and J dropped 8; count of bases not matched to a gene: 8. The CDR3 loop reads CASSWGQEGGYTF. CDR3 in DNA: TGCGCCAGCAGCTGGGGACAGGAAGGGGGCTACACCTTC.

This clone was counted many times. V gene TRBV7-8 combines with J gene TRBJ1-2; 7 bases fit TRBD1. The CDR3 runs to 13 residues. Germline V lookup: CDR1 SGHVS, CDR2 FQNEAQ. With 5 bases clipped from V and 5 bases from J, the junction kept 5 bases outside the gene matches. CDR3 sequence reads: CASSPTGDYGYTF. CDR3 coding DNA: TGTGCCAGCAGCCCCACAGGGGATTATGGCTACACCTTC.

J is TRBJ2-7 and V is TRBV9; D may match TRBD1 or TRBD2 (6 bases each). The V end was cut by 3 bases, the J end by 1 base, with 11 bases between. The CDR3 extends over 14 amino acids. Germline values: CDR1 SGDLS, CDR2 YYNGEE. The CDR3 nucleotides are TGTGCCAGCAGCGCCAGAGGGGGGTCCTACGAGCAGTACTTC. It translates to CASSARGGSYEQYF.

This clone was counted between two and nine times. The J gene is TRBJ1-5, the V gene TRBV11-3, with D perhaps matching TRBD1 (5 bases). The CDR3 extends over 14 amino acids. Trimming stripped 3 bases from V and 8 bases from J, with 14 bases between. Germline CDR1 is SGHNT and CDR2 is YENEEA. In DNA form, the CDR3 reads TGTGCCAGCAGCTTCGGGGGACGGGAAAAGCCCCAGCATTTT. Translated, it gives CASSFGGREKPQHF.

The chain couples TRBV11-3 to TRBJ2-5; TRBD2 aligns across 8 bases. V shed 3 bases and J 5 bases; nucleotides not matched to a gene: 8. This CDR3 comprises 15 residues. From germline, CDR1 is SGHNT and CDR2 YENEEA. Here the CDR3 reads CASSLVLAGGETQYF. As DNA, the CDR3 is TGTGCCAGCAGCTTGGTTCTAGCGGGCGGGGAGACCCAGTACTTC.

This clone was seen only a few times. J is TRBJ1-3 and V is TRBV11-3; unclear D gene. Trimming pared 5 bases from V and 0 bases from J, leaving 14 bases between. The germline V gene has CDR1 SGHNT and CDR2 YENEEA. This CDR3 is 16 amino acids long. Written as DNA, the CDR3 is TGTGCCAGCAGCCCCCGGATGCCTAGCTCTGGAAACACCATATATTTT. This translates into CASSPRMPSSGNTIYF.

This clone was observed at least ten times. The gene calls are TRBV7-2 and TRBJ2-1; weak D call: TRBD2 (6 bases). With 4 bases removed from V and 7 bases from J, the gap between germline ends came to 11 bases. Germline assignment: CDR1 SGHTA and CDR2 FQGNSA. The CDR3 covers 13 residues. DNA for the CDR3: TGTGCCAGCAGCTCGCGTCGGGGGAATGAGCAGTTCTTC. Residues: CASSSRRGNEQFF.

The genes are TRBV28 and TRBJ2-7; 10 nucleotides match TRBD1. Per germline, CDR1 MDHEN and CDR2 SYDVKM. CDR3 length equals 13 residues. The junction had 2 bases not matched to a gene; V was cut back by 6 bases and J by 3 bases. The DNA of the CDR3 is TGTGCCAGCAGGGGACAGGGGTTCTACGAGCAGTACTTC. Amino acids: CASRGQGFYEQYF. Variable domain in full (rest from reference TRBV28 and TRBJ2-7): DVKVTQSSRYLVKRTGEKVFLECVQDMDHENMFWYRQDPGLGLRLIYFSYDVKMKEKGDIPEGYSVSREKKERFSLILESASTNQTSMYLCASRGQGFYEQYFGPGTRLTVT.

The rearrangement links TRBV9 to TRBJ2-7; D is uncertain. Trimming pared 4 bases from V and 1 base from J, leaving 9 bases between. Germline loops: CDR1 SGDLS, CDR2 YYNGEE. The CDR3 loop spans 13 amino acids. The CDR3 sequence is CASSSGVSYEQYF. The CDR3 DNA reads TGTGCCAGCAGCTCTGGGGTTTCCTACGAGCAGTACTTC.

The sample holds a few counts of this clone. The CDR3 DNA follows: TGTGCCAGCAGCTCGGGCCAGGGAGGAAAGGACGGGGAGCTGTTTTTT. It yields the protein CASSSGQGGKDGELFF. The chain is built from TRBV7-5 and TRBJ2-2; TRBD2 is the table's D call and was not checked against the DNA. TRBV7-5 is assigned pseudogene status. The CDR3 is made up of 16 amino acids.